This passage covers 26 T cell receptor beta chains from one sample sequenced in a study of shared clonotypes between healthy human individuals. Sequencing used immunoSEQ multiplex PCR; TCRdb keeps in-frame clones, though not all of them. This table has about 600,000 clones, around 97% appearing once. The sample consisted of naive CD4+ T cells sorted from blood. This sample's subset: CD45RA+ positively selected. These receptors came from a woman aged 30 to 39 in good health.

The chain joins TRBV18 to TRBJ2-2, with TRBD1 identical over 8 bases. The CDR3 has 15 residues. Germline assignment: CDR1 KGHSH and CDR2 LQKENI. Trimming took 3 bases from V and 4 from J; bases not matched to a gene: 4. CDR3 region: CASSPQGAGTGELFF. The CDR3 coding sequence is TGTGCCAGCTCACCTCAGGGGGCAGGCACCGGGGAGCTGTTTTTT. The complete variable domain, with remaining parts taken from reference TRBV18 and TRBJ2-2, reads NAGVMQNPRHLVRRRGQEARLRCSPMKGHSHVYWYRQLPEEGLKFMVYLQKENIIDESGMPKERFSAEFPKEGPSILRIQQVVRGDSAAYFCASSPQGAGTGELFFGEGSRLTVL.

CDR3 DNA: TGTGCCAGCAGCCAGGACAGGGCCCCAGATACGCAGTATTTT. Its protein product is CASSQDRAPDTQYF. The genes are TRBV4-2 and TRBJ2-3; 8 nucleotides match TRBD1. Germline V gene lookup returns CDR1 LGHNA and CDR2 YNFKEQ. The CDR3 totals 14 residues. After removal of 3 bases from V and 4 bases from J, the junction contained 3 bases not matched to a gene.

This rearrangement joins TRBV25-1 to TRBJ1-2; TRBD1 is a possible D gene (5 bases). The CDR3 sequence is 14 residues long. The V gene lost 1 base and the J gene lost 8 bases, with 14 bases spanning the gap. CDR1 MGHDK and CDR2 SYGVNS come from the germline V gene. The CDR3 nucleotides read TGTGCCAGCAGTGAATCGGGAACCGGACAAGGCTACACCTTC. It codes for CASSESGTGQGYTF.

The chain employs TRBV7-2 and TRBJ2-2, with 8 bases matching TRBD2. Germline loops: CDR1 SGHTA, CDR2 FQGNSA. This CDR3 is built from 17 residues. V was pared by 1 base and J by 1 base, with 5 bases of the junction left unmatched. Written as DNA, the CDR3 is TGTGCCAGCAGCTTAGACCGAGCGGGAGAGAACACCGGGGAGCTGTTTTTT. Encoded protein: CASSLDRAGENTGELFF.

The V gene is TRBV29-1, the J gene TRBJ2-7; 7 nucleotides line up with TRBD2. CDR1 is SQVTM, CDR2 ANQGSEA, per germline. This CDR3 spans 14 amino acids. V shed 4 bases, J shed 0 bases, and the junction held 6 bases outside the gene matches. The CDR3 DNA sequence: TGCAGCGTTGCACCGACTAGCAGCTCCTACGAGCAGTACTTC. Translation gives CSVAPTSSSYEQYF.

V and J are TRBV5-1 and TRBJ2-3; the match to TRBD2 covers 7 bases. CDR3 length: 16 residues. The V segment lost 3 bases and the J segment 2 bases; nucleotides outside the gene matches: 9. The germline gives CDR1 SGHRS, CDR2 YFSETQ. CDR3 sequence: CASSSQGGTNTDTQYF. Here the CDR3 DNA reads TGCGCCAGCAGCTCGCAGGGAGGGACGAACACAGATACGCAGTATTTT.

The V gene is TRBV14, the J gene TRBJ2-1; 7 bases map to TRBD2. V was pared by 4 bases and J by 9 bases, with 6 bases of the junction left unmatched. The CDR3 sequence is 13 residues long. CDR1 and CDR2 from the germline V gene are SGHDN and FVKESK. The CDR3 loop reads CASSREGVGEQFF. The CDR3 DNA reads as TGTGCCAGCAGCCGGGAGGGAGTGGGTGAGCAGTTCTTC.

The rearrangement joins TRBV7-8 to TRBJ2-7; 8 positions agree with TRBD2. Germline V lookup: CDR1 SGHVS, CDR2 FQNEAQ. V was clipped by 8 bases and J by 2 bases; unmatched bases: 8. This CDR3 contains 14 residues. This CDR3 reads CASLPGGSAYEQYF. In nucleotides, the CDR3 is TGTGCCAGCCTCCCGGGGGGGTCGGCCTACGAGCAGTACTTC.

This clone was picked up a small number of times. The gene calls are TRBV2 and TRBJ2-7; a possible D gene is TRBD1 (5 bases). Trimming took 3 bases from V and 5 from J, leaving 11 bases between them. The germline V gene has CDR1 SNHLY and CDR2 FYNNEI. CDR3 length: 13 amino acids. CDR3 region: CASSDAGMDEQYF. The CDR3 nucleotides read TGTGCCAGCAGTGACGCAGGGATGGACGAGCAGTACTTC.

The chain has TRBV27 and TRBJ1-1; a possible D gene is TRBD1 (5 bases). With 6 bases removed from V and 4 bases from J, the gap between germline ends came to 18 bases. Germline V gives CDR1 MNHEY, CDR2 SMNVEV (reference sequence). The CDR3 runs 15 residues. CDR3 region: CASRHAAGVGTEAFF. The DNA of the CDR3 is TGTGCCAGCAGACACGCCGCGGGGGTGGGCACTGAAGCTTTCTTT.

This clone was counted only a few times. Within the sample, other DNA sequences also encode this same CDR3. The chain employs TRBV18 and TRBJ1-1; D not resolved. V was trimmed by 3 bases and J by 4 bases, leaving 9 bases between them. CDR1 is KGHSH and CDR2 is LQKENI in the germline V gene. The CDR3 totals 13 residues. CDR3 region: CASSPEGGTEAFF. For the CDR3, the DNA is TGTGCCAGCTCACCGGAGGGTGGCACTGAAGCTTTCTTT. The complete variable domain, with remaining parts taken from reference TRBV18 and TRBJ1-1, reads NAGVMQNPRHLVRRRGQEARLRCSPMKGHSHVYWYRQLPEEGLKFMVYLQKENIIDESGMPKERFSAEFPKEGPSILRIQQVVRGDSAAYFCASSPEGGTEAFFGQGTRLTVV.

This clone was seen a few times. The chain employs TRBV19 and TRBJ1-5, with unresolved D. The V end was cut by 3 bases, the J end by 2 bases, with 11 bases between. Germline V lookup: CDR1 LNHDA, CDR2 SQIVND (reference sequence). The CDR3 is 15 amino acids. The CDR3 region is CASSMWRAGNQPQHF. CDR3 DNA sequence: TGTGCCAGTAGTATGTGGAGGGCTGGCAATCAGCCCCAGCATTTT.

The CDR3 coding sequence is TGTGCCAGCAGCGGGGGCTATATGGAGACCCAGTACTTC. Residues: CASSGGYMETQYF. This chain links TRBV5-6 with TRBJ2-5; the D gene is possibly TRBD1 (6 bases). Germline CDR1 reads SGHDT; CDR2 reads YYEEEE. Trimming pared 4 bases from V and 5 bases from J, leaving 12 bases between. This CDR3 region has 13 residues.

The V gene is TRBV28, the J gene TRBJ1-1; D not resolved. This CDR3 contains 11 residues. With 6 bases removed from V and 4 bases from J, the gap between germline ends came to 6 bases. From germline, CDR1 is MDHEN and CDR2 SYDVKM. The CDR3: CASRVRTEAFF. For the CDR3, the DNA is TGTGCCAGCAGGGTCCGCACTGAAGCTTTCTTT.

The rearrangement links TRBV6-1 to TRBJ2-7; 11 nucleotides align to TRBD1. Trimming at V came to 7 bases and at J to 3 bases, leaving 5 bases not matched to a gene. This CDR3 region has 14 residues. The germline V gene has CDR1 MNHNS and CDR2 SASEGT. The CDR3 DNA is TGTGCCAGCATGACGGACAGGGGGCACTACGAGCAGTACTTC. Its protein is CASMTDRGHYEQYF.

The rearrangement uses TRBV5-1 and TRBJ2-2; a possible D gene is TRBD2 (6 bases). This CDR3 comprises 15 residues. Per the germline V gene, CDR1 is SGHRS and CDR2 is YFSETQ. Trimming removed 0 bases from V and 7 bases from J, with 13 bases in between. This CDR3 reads CASSLAGAGIGELFF. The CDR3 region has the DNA TGCGCCAGCAGCTTGGCGGGTGCGGGGATCGGGGAGCTGTTTTTT.

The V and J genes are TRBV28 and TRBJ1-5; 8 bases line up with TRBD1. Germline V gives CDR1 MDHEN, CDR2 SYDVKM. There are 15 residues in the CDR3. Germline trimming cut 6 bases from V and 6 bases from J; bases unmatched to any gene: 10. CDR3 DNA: TGTGCCAGCAGGTGGACAGGGTCGGTAAGTCAGCCCCAGCATTTT. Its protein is CASRWTGSVSQPQHF.

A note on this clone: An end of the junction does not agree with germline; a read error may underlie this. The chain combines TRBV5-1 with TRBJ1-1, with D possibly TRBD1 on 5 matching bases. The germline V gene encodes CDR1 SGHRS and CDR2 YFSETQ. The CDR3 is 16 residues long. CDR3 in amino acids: CASILGPGGLNTEAFF. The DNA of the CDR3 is TGCGCCAGCATCTTGGGGCCAGGAGGACTGAACACTGAAGCTTTCTTT.

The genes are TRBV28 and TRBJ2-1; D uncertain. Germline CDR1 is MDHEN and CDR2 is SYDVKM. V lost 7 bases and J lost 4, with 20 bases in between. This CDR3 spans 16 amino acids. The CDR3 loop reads CASKGLGYLRYNEQFF. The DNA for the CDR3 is TGTGCCAGCAAAGGGTTAGGGTACCTCAGATACAATGAGCAGTTCTTC.

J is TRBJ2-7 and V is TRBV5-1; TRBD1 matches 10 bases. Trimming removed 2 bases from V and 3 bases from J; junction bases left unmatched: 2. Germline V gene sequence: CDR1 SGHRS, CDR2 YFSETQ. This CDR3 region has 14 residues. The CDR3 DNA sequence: TGCGCCAGCAGCTTTGGACAGGGGGGCTACGAGCAGTACTTC. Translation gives CASSFGQGGYEQYF.

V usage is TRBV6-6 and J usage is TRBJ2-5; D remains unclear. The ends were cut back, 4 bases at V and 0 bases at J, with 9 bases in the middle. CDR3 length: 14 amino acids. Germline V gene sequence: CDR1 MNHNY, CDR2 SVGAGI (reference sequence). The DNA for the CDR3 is TGTGCCAGCAGTTTCGAGATGTACCAAGAGACCCAGTACTTC. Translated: CASSFEMYQETQYF.

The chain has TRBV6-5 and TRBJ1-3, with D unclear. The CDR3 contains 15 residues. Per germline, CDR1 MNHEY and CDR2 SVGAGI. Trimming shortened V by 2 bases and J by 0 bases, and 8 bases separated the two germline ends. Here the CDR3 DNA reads TGTGCCAGCAGTTACGCGGGGAGCTCTGGAAACACCATATATTTT. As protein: CASSYAGSSGNTIYF.

The CDR3 nucleotides are TGCGCCAGCAGCTTGGTGGCAGGGGCTCTTGGAAACACCATATATTTT. It encodes CASSLVAGALGNTIYF. The chain has TRBV5-1 and TRBJ1-3; D might be TRBD1 (6 bases). The CDR3 runs 16 residues. The germline V gene encodes CDR1 SGHRS and CDR2 YFSETQ. V was trimmed by 0 bases and J by 3 bases, leaving 13 bases between them.

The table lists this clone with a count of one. The CDR3 DNA follows: TGCAGTGTGACAGCTAACTATGGCTACACCTTC. Translating gives CSVTANYGYTF. This chain joins TRBV20-1 and TRBJ1-2; TRBD1 might be the D (5 bases). Per germline, CDR1 DFQATT and CDR2 SNEGSKA (reference sequence). The CDR3 is 11 residues long. Trimming pared 7 bases from V and 0 bases from J, leaving 6 bases between.

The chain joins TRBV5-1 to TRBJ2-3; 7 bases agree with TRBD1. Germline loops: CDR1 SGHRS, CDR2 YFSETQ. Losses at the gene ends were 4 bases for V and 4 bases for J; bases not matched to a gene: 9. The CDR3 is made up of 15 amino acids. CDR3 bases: TGCGCCAGCAGCCCCCAGAGGGACAGTGCAGATACGCAGTATTTT. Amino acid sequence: CASSPQRDSADTQYF.

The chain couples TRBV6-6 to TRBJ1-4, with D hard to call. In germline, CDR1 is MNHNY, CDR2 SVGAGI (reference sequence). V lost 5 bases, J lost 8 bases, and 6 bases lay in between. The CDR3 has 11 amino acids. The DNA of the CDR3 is TGTGCCAGCAGTCCGAGGGAAAAACTGTTTTTT. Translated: CASSPREKLFF.